This T cell receptor beta chain was sequenced for a study of blood T cell repertoires in COVID-19. The J segment lost 1 base and the V segment lost 7 bases, leaving 4 bases of the junction unmatched. The V gene's germline CDR1 is SGHNT and CDR2 YYREEE (reference sequence). The CDR3 consists of 14 residues. Assay: immunoSEQ multiplex PCR; the TCRdb copy retains only in-frame clones and omits some. This table has over 150,000 clones, around four fifths appearing once. The clonotype was recovered from a woman older than 75 with COVID-19, enrolled during active disease. The sequenced sample consisted of peripheral blood. The chain couples TRBV5-4 to TRBJ2-2, with TRBD1 identical over 7 bases. The CDR3 coding sequence is TGTGCCAGCCGCGACAGGGTGAACACCGGGGAGCTGTTTTTT. It translates to CASRDRVNTGELFF.